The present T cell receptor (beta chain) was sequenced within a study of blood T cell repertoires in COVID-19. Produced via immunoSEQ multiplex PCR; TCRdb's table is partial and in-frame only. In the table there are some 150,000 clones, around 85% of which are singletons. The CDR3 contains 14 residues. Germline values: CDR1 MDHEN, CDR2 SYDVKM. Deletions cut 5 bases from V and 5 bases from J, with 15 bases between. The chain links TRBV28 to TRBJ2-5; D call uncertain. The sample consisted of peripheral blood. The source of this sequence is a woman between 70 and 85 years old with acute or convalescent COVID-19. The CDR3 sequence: CASSLSPRGETQYF. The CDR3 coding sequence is TGTGCCAGCAGTCTCAGTCCCCGAGGTGAGACCCAGTACTTC.